This T cell receptor beta chain was profiled in a study of T-cell reconstitution after alpha-beta-depleted transplantation in children. Findings and limits, study-wide: Hyperexpanded clones declined; after one year, newly produced T cells mostly supplied diversity. The study reportedly traced alpha-beta T cells about two months after transplant to several hundred expanded graft clones. Surviving recipient T cells and thymic progenitors underlay high day-60 TCRbeta diversity in some patients.

Turning to this clonotype: What it recognizes is unknown.

Preparing the TCRbeta library involved the use of unique molecular identifiers. In TCRdb, the PCR reads were re-called with MiXCR into one record per CDR3 protein. The profile shows about 110,000 distinct CDR3 sequences, approximately 6.9% of them singletons. V gave up 6 bases and J gave up 2 bases, with 17 bases separating them. The V gene's germline CDR1 is SEHNR and CDR2 FQNEAQ (reference sequence). The CDR3 runs 15 residues. This sequence was found in a male patient aged 2 to 9 who had a stem cell transplant for acute lymphoblastic leukemia, so the T cells may come from the graft donor. The sequencing here drew on PBMCs, mostly from graft donor cells, taken 360 days after TCRalphabeta/CD19-depleted stem cell transplant. The chain couples TRBV7-9 to TRBJ2-7; perhaps TRBD1 as D (6 bases). The CDR3 reads CASRGAPGNPYEQYF. The DNA of the CDR3 is TGTGCCAGCAGGGGGGCCCCAGGGAATCCCTACGAGCAGTACTTC.